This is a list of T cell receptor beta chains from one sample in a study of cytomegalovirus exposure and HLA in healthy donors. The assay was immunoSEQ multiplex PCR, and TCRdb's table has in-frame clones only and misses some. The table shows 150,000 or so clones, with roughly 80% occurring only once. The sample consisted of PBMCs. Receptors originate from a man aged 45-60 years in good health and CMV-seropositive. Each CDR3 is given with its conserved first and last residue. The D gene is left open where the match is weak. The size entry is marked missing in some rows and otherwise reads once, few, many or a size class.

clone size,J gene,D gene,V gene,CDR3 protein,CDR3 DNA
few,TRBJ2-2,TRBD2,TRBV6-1,CASSELAGAVGELFF,TGTGCCAGCAGTGAACTAGCGGGAGCGGTCGGGGAGCTGTTTTTT
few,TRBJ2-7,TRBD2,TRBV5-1,CASSDTGLAYEQYF,TGCGCCAGCAGCGACACGGGACTAGCCTACGAGCAGTACTTC
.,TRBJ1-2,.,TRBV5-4,CASSLVGANYGYTF,TGTGCCAGCAGCTTGGTCGGTGCTAACTATGGCTACACCTTC
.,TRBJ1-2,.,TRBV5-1,CASTGAAAQGGYTF,TGCGCCAGCACCGGCGCCGCAGCTCAGGGAGGCTACACCTTC
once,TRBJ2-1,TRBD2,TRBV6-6,CATGTSVYNEQFF,TGTGCCACCGGGACTAGCGTCTACAATGAGCAGTTCTTC
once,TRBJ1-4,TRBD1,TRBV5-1,CASSPGQGSEKLFF,TGCGCCAGCAGCCCGGGACAGGGAAGTGAAAAACTGTTTTTT
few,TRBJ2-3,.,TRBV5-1,CASSLEGVGTDTQYF,TGCGCCAGCAGCTTGGAAGGGGTTGGCACAGATACGCAGTATTTT
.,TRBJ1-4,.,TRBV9,CASSAGYPEEKLFF,TGTGCCAGCAGCGCAGGGTACCCAGAAGAAAAACTGTTTTTT
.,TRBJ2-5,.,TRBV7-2,CASSALYPTQYF,TGTGCCAGCAGCGCACTCTACCCTACCCAGTACTTC
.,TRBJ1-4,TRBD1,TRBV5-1,CASSHGQGSRSEKLFF,TGCGCCAGCAGCCACGGACAGGGAAGCCGGTCCGAAAAACTGTTTTTT
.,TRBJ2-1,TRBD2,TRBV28,CASSLASSGGNNEQFF,TGTGCCAGCAGTTTGGCGTCTAGCGGGGGCAACAATGAGCAGTTCTTC